This entry lists 22 T cell receptor beta chains sequenced from one sample in a study of STAT5B mutations in CD4+ large granular lymphocyte leukemia. TCRdb keeps only in-frame clones here, not all; method: immunoSEQ multiplex PCR. The data show 30,000 to 40,000 clones, 69% seen once. The source material was CD4+ T cells from blood buffy coats. These receptors all come from a human donor in good health.

The V and J genes are TRBV19 and TRBJ1-2, with no clear D. The germline CDR1 and CDR2 sequences are LNHDA and SQIVND (reference sequence). This CDR3 is built from 11 residues. The V end was cut by 5 bases, the J end by 7 bases, with 8 bases between. The CDR3 DNA is TGTGCCAGTAGTGTTACTGCTGGCTACACCTTC. Amino acid sequence: CASSVTAGYTF.

This rearrangement joins TRBV9 to TRBJ2-3; a weak D match, TRBD2 (7 bases). V lost 6 bases and J 4 bases, leaving 18 bases between the germline ends. CDR1 is SGDLS and CDR2 is YYNGEE in the germline V gene. The CDR3 length is 15 residues. This CDR3 is CASTERGGVADTQYF. The CDR3 region has the DNA TGTGCCAGCACCGAGAGGGGGGGGGTGGCAGATACGCAGTATTTT.

The rearrangement joins TRBV4-3 to TRBJ2-3; TRBD1 matches 9 bases. Germline trimming cut 1 base from V and 5 bases from J; bases unmatched to any gene: 4. The CDR3 has 15 amino acids. The V gene's germline CDR1 is LGHNA and CDR2 YSLEER. CDR3 nucleotide sequence: TGCGCCAGCAGCCAAGTGACAGGGGGGAGAGATACGCAGTATTTT. Encoded protein: CASSQVTGGRDTQYF.

This rearrangement joins TRBV6-1 to TRBJ2-5; a possible D gene is TRBD1 (6 bases). Germline CDR1 reads MNHNS; CDR2 reads SASEGT. Between the trimmed V and J ends, which lost 5 bases and 2 bases, there was a span of 15 bases. This CDR3 has 15 residues. CDR3 sequence (DNA): TGTGCCAGCAGTTCCTTATGGGGGCTACAAGAGACCCAGTACTTC. This translates into CASSSLWGLQETQYF.

The chain joins TRBV7-9 to TRBJ1-5; D perhaps matches TRBD1 (5 bases). The V gene's germline CDR1 is SEHNR and CDR2 FQNEAQ (reference sequence). CDR3 size: 14 residues. Between the trimmed V and J ends, which lost 5 bases and 6 bases, there was a span of 14 bases. The CDR3 DNA reads TGTGCCAGCAGCGCTCAGGGTCAAGGTCAGCCCCAGCATTTT. The encoded protein is CASSAQGQGQPQHF.

The chain uses TRBV27 and TRBJ1-6; TRBD1 might be the D (6 bases). The CDR3 covers 14 residues. The ends were cut back, 6 bases at V and 4 bases at J, with 10 bases in the middle. Germline V gene lookup returns CDR1 MNHEY and CDR2 SMNVEV (reference sequence). CDR3: CASRTGQYNSPLHF. The CDR3 region has the DNA TGTGCCAGCAGGACTGGACAGTATAATTCACCCCTCCACTTT.

DNA for the CDR3: TGTGCCAGCAGCTTAGTGGTCGGTCCACGGTCCTCCTACGAGCAGTACTTC. Amino acids: CASSLVVGPRSSYEQYF. The rearrangement uses TRBV7-2 and TRBJ2-7, with D uncertain. Trimming removed 1 base at V and 0 bases at J, with 16 bases between. The germline gives CDR1 SGHTA, CDR2 FQGNSA. This CDR3 is 17 amino acids long.

J is TRBJ2-1 and V is TRBV2; a weak D match, TRBD2 (5 bases). With 7 bases removed from V and 6 bases from J, the gap between germline ends came to 13 bases. The CDR3 has 13 residues. Germline CDR1 and CDR2: SNHLY and FYNNEI. CDR3 sequence: CASNWLEGNEQFF. Written as DNA, the CDR3 is TGTGCCAGCAATTGGCTAGAGGGCAATGAGCAGTTCTTC.

The chain couples TRBV28 to TRBJ2-7; possible D gene TRBD2, 7 bases. The V gene's germline CDR1 is MDHEN and CDR2 SYDVKM. The ends were cut back, 5 bases at V and 0 bases at J, with 14 bases in the middle. The CDR3 runs to 15 residues. Here the CDR3 reads CASSPAGGPSYEQYF. CDR3 in DNA: TGTGCCAGCAGTCCGGCCGGGGGGCCCTCCTACGAGCAGTACTTC.

The rearrangement links TRBV6-1 to TRBJ1-3; 7 nucleotides match TRBD1. V gave up 3 bases and J gave up 0 bases; unmatched junction bases: 14. Germline CDR1 MNHNS, CDR2 SASEGT. The CDR3 contains 19 residues. CDR3 residues: CASSDKGQWSVSSGNTIYF. The CDR3 DNA sequence: TGTGCCAGCAGTGATAAGGGACAGTGGTCGGTGAGCTCTGGAAACACCATATATTTT.

This chain uses TRBV5-4 with TRBJ2-5; D not resolved. Germline CDR1 SGHNT, CDR2 YYREEE (reference sequence). The CDR3 runs 15 residues. Between the trimmed V and J ends, which lost 0 bases and 5 bases, there was a span of 14 bases. The CDR3 nucleotides are TGTGCCAGCAGCTTGGACCCGAAGAGAATGGAGACCCAGTACTTC. This codes for CASSLDPKRMETQYF.

The rearrangement joins TRBV7-9 to TRBJ1-4; 7 nucleotides line up with TRBD1. The J segment lost 7 bases and the V segment lost 5 bases, leaving 13 bases of the junction unmatched. From germline, CDR1 is SEHNR and CDR2 FQNEAQ (reference sequence). The CDR3 totals 16 residues. Here the CDR3 reads CASSPQGGTAGEKLFF. For the CDR3, the DNA is TGTGCCAGCAGCCCCCAGGGGGGGACAGCGGGTGAAAAACTGTTTTTT.

The sample holds one count of this clone. This chain uses TRBV7-6 with TRBJ2-2; D gene uncertain. Germline V gene lookup returns CDR1 SGHVS and CDR2 FNYEAQ. The CDR3 sequence is 16 residues long. Trimming pared 2 bases from V and 1 base from J, leaving 11 bases between. Here the CDR3 reads CASSLYGYLNTGELFF. Written as DNA, the CDR3 is TGTGCCAGCAGCTTATACGGGTACCTGAACACCGGGGAGCTGTTTTTT. The whole variable domain, remainder taken from reference TRBV7-6 and TRBJ2-2, is GAGVSQSPRYKVTKRGQDVALRCDPISGHVSLYWYRQALGQGPEFLTYFNYEAQQDKSGLPNDRFSAERPEGSISTLTIQRTEQRDSAMYRCASSLYGYLNTGELFFGEGSRLTVL.

V and J are TRBV7-2 and TRBJ2-5; 7 positions agree with TRBD1. The germline CDR1 and CDR2 sequences are SGHTA and FQGNSA. The CDR3 sequence is 15 residues long. V dropped 5 bases and J dropped 5; count of bases not matched to a gene: 11. CDR3 protein: CASSEAGTAEETQYF. CDR3 DNA: TGTGCCAGCAGCGAAGCCGGGACAGCAGAGGAGACCCAGTACTTC.

The J gene is TRBJ1-1, the V gene TRBV15, with 8 bases that match TRBD1. J was trimmed by 10 bases and V by 4 bases; bases with no gene match: 14. Germline V CDR1 and CDR2: LNHNV, YYDKDF (reference sequence). This CDR3 is 15 amino acids long. The CDR3 sequence is CATSKPGTGHERAFF. The CDR3 DNA sequence: TGTGCCACCAGCAAGCCTGGGACAGGACATGAACGAGCTTTCTTT.

This rearrangement joins TRBV2 to TRBJ1-5; the D is unclear. Germline values: CDR1 SNHLY, CDR2 FYNNEI. V shed 6 bases and J shed 5 bases, with 8 bases lying between them. The CDR3 has 12 residues. CDR3 DNA sequence: TGTGCCAGCAGGGGCAGCGATCAGCCCCAGCATTTT. The encoded protein is CASRGSDQPQHF.

In DNA, the CDR3 is TGCGCCAGCGCCGACACAACCCTCTACGAGCAGTACTTC. Translating gives CASADTTLYEQYF. This chain connects TRBV5-1 to TRBJ2-7; no clear D. The CDR3 contains 13 residues. Germline-derived CDR1 and CDR2 are SGHRS and YFSETQ. The V gene lost 7 bases and the J gene lost 3 bases, with 14 bases spanning the gap.

This chain links TRBV4-3 with TRBJ2-3; D is unresolved. V was trimmed by 3 bases and J by 2 bases, leaving 21 bases between them. The CDR3 totals 18 residues. Germline V gives CDR1 LGHNA, CDR2 YSLEER. The chain's CDR3 is CASSHETGRSFFTDTQYF. The CDR3 nucleotides read TGCGCCAGCAGCCACGAAACCGGACGGAGTTTCTTCACAGATACGCAGTATTTT.

CDR3 sequence: CASRNRDRAYDEPQHF. The CDR3 region has the DNA TGTGCCAGCAGAAATCGGGACAGGGCTTATGATGAGCCCCAGCATTTT. This sequence joins TRBV28 and TRBJ1-5; 9 bases match TRBD1. From germline, CDR1 is MDHEN and CDR2 SYDVKM. The CDR3 loop spans 16 amino acids. V lost 6 bases and J lost 8; bases outside the gene matches: 14.

This chain links TRBV4-3 with TRBJ2-2; 9 bases are a match to TRBD1. There are 19 residues in the CDR3. Germline CDR1 is LGHNA and CDR2 is YSLEER. With V trimmed by 3 bases and J by 3 bases, 14 bases remained unmatched. CDR3 DNA: TGCGCCAGCAGCCACACTCTACAACAGGGGGCTCGGGACACCGGGGAGCTGTTTTTT. Its protein is CASSHTLQQGARDTGELFF.

V and J are TRBV10-3 and TRBJ2-5, with a tentative D call TRBD1 (6 bases). CDR3 size: 16 residues. Trimming stripped 1 base from V and 2 bases from J, with 14 bases between. The germline gives CDR1 ENHRY, CDR2 SYGVKD. The CDR3 bases are TGTGCCATCAGTGAGTTTCAGGGGCACGCACAAGAGACCCAGTACTTC. This sequence encodes CAISEFQGHAQETQYF.

The V and J genes are TRBV28 and TRBJ1-4; D might be TRBD1 (5 bases). The V and J ends lost 6 bases and 8 bases respectively, with 16 bases between them. This CDR3 spans 14 amino acids. Germline V CDR1 and CDR2: MDHEN, SYDVKM. CDR3 bases: TGTGCCAGCAGCCCTGGGGGTTCTCGGGAAAAACTGTTTTTT. Amino acid sequence: CASSPGGSREKLFF.